The sequence of this TCR beta chain was determined in a study of control samples from healthy donors and cancer patients (dated by TCRdb to 2018 to 2021). Trimming takes 4 bases off V and 3 bases off J; junction bases not matched to a gene: 1. CDR1 and CDR2 were assigned from the germline V gene (reference sequence) as SEHNR and FQNEAQ. The CDR3 runs 14 amino acids, cysteine and phenylalanine included. Just CDR3 DNA is preserved here, 42 bases in frame from base 1. To note about this clone: This receptor's antigen is unknown. Base-call qualities are not available, and no considerably larger clone is one nucleotide away.

Library preparation employed the immunoSEQ multiplex PCR assay. Held by TCRdb, this immuneACCESS table contains in-frame sequences only and omits some clones. Under half of the omission traces to an unresolved V gene where checked; the cause of the rest is unknown. This sample holds over 25,000 clones; around nine tenths were observed only once. The top ten clonotypes cover 1.5% to 2% of the sample. This TCR was sampled from a middle-aged woman with lung cancer. Sequencing used PBMCs. The receptor chain draws on TRBV7-9 and TRBJ2-2; 8 nucleotides in the junction match TRBD2. At the DNA level, the sequence is TGTGCCAGCAGCTCGACTAGCGACACCGGGGAGCTGTTTTTT. The encoded protein is CASSSTSDTGELFF.